This paragraph reports one T cell receptor beta chain. CDR3 length equals 18 residues. With V trimmed by 4 bases and J by 4 bases, 13 bases remained unmatched. Germline V gene lookup returns CDR1 LGHDT and CDR2 YNNKEL (reference sequence). This sample was taken from a study of blood T cell repertoires in COVID-19. At the level of the study: From T cells, B-cell-depleted T cells, or PBMCs came the material, which was cDNA or gDNA.

Generated by immunoSEQ multiplex PCR, the TCRdb table keeps only in-frame clones and is missing some. The sample includes more than 70,000 clones, 70% to 90% of them seen just once. This sequence was found in a woman of 80 years or more with acute or convalescent COVID-19. Sequencing was done on a sample of peripheral blood. The chain joins TRBV3-1 (or the pseudogene TRBV3-2) to TRBJ2-5; 12 bases match TRBD2. The CDR3 region has the DNA TGTGCCAGCAGCCTCCAAGGGCTAGCGGGGGGGCGAGGAGAGACCCAGTACTTC. This codes for CASSLQGLAGGRGETQYF.